What follows describes a single T cell receptor beta chain. CDR3 length: 14 amino acids. The V end was cut by 2 bases, the J end by 5 bases, with 12 bases between. The germline gives CDR1 SGHTA, CDR2 FQGNSA. The data were obtained in a study of blood T cell repertoires in COVID-19. Overall study: Samples representing acute and convalescent COVID-19 were sourced from the United States, Italy and Spain.

The protocol was immunoSEQ multiplex PCR, while the TCRdb copy is restricted to in-frame clones and leaves out a portion. Altogether 300,000 to 400,000 clones are present, around 90% being singletons, with the ten largest covering more than 5%. This TCR derives from a man under 40 who had recovered from COVID-19. The sequencing input was PBMCs or T cells enriched from blood (not recorded which). V is TRBV7-2 and J is TRBJ1-1, with D unresolved. The DNA of the CDR3 is TGTGCCAGCAGCTTAAGCGGATTGAGGACTGAAGCTTTCTTT. Its translation: CASSLSGLRTEAFF.